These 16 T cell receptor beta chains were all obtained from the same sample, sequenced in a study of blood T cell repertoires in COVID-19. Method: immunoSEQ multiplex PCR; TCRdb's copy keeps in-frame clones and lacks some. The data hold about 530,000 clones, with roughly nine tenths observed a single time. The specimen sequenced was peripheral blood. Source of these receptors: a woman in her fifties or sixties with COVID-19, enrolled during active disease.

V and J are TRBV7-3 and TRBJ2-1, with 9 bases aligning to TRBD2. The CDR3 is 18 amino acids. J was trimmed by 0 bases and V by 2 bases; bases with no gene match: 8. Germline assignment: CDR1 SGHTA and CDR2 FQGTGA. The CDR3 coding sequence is TGTGCCAGCAGCTTACTGGCGGGGGGGGCCAGCTCCTACAATGAGCAGTTCTTC. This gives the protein CASSLLAGGASSYNEQFF.

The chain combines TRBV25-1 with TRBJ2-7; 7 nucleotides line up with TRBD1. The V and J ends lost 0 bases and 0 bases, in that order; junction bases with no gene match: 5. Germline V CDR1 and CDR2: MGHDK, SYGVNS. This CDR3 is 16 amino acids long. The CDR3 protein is CASSEYLGQNSYEQYF. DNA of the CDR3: TGTGCCAGCAGTGAATATCTGGGACAGAACTCCTACGAGCAGTACTTC.

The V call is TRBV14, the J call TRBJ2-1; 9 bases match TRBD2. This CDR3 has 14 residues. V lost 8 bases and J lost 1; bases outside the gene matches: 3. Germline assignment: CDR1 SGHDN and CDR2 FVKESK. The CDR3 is CASVAGESYNEQFF. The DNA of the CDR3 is TGTGCCAGCGTAGCGGGGGAGTCCTACAATGAGCAGTTCTTC.

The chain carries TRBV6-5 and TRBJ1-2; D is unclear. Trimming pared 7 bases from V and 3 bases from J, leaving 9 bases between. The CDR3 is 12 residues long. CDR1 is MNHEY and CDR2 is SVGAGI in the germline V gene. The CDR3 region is CASMAVHYGYTF. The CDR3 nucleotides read TGTGCCAGCATGGCAGTTCACTATGGCTACACCTTC.

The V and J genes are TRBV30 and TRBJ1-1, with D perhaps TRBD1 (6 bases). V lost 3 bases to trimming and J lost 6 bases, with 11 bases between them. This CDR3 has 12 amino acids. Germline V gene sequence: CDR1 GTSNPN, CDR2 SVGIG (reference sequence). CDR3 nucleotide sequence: TGTGCCTGGAGATGGGGGCGGGCTGAAGCTTTCTTT. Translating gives CAWRWGRAEAFF.

As DNA, the CDR3 is TGCAGTGCTAGTAGACAGGGAGACACAGATACGCAGTATTTT. Protein sequence: CSASRQGDTDTQYF. This chain joins TRBV20-1 and TRBJ2-3; 7 bases map to TRBD1. This CDR3 contains 14 residues. The junction had 5 bases not matched to a gene; V was cut back by 3 bases and J by 2 bases. CDR1 is DFQATT, CDR2 SNEGSKA, per germline (reference sequence).

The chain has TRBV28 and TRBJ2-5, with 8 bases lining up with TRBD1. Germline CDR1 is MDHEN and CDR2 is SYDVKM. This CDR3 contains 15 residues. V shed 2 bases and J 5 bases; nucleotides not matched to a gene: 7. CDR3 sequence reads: CASSLVPGGAETQYF. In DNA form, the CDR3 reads TGTGCCAGCAGTTTAGTCCCAGGGGGCGCGGAGACCCAGTACTTC.

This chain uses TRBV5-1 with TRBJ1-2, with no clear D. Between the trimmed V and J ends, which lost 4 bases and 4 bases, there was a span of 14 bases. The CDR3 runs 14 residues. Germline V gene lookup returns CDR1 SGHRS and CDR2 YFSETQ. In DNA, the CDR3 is TGCGCCAGCAGCCTGACGGCGGCCAGCTATGGCTACACCTTC. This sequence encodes CASSLTAASYGYTF.

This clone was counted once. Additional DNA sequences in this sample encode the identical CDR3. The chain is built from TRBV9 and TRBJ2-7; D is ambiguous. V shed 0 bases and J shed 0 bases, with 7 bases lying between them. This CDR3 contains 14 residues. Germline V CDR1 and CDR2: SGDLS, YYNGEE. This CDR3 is CASSVGDNSYEQYF. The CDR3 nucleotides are TGTGCCAGCAGCGTAGGTGACAACTCCTACGAGCAGTACTTC.

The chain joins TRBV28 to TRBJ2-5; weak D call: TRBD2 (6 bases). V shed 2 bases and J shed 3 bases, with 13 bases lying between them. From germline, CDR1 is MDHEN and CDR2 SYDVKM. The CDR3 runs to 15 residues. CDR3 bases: TGTGCCAGCAGTTTAATCCCTCCGGGGGAAGAGACCCAGTACTTC. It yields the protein CASSLIPPGEETQYF.

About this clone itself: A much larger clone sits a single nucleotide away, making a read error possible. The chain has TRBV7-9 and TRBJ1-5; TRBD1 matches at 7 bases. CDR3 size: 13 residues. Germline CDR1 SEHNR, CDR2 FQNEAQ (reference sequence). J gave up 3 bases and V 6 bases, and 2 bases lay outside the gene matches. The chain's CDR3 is CASSGQVNQPQHF. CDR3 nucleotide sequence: TGTGCCAGCAGTGGACAGGTCAATCAGCCCCAGCATTTT.

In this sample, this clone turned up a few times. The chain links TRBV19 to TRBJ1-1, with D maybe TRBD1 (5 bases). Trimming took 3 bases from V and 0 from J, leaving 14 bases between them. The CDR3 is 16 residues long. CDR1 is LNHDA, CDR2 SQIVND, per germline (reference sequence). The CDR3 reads CASSIGGGTLNTEAFF. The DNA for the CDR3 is TGTGCCAGTAGTATCGGTGGGGGGACGCTGAACACTGAAGCTTTCTTT.

The CDR3 loop reads CASSPPGYQATEAFF. CDR3 nucleotides: TGTGCCAGCAGCCCCCCAGGCTATCAGGCCACTGAAGCTTTCTTT. The rearrangement joins TRBV4-2 to TRBJ1-1, with D unresolved. Germline CDR1 reads LGHNA; CDR2 reads YNFKEQ. The V end was cut by 4 bases, the J end by 4 bases, with 16 bases between. The CDR3 has 15 residues.

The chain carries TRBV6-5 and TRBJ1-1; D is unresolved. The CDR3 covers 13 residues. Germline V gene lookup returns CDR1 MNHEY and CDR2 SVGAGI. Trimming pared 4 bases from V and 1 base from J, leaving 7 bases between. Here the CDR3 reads CASSSIRNTEAFF. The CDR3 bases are TGTGCCAGCAGTTCCATCAGGAACACTGAAGCTTTCTTT.

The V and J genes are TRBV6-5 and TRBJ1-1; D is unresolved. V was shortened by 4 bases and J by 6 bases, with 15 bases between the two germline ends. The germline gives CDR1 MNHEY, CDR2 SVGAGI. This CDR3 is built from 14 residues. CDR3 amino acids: CASSSTGSGSEAFF. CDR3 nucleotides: TGTGCCAGCAGTTCGACGGGGTCGGGCTCTGAAGCTTTCTTT.

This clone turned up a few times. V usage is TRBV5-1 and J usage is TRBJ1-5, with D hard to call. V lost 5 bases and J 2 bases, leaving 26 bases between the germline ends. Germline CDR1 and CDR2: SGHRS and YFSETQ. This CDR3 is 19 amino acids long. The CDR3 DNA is TGCGCCAGCAGGTTCAGGCAGACGATGGATATATTAGGCAATCAGCCCCAGCATTTT. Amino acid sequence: CASRFRQTMDILGNQPQHF.